This T cell receptor beta chain was obtained from a study of preoperative IRX-2 immunotherapy in early breast cancer. Documented treatment: preoperative locoregional IRX-2 cytokine immunotherapy. Patients received preoperative, locoregional IRX-2 cytokine immunotherapy in a phase Ib study. The V end lost 7 bases, the J end lost 6 bases, and 15 bases lay between the germline ends. The CDR3 extends over 13 amino acids. Repertoires were generated with immunoSEQ multiplex PCR, while TCRdb's copy carries only in-frame clones and drops some. Of around 38,000 clones in the sample, roughly 80% were seen once.

This TCR derives from a human donor with breast cancer. Sample: tumor tissue, taken after IRX-2 immunotherapy. J is TRBJ1-2 and V is TRBV6-7, with D tentatively TRBD1 (5 bases). TRBV6-7 is filed as an ORF, its function uncertain. The CDR3 is CASTKQEENGYTF. CDR3 bases: TGTGCCAGCACTAAACAGGAGGAGAATGGCTACACCTTC.